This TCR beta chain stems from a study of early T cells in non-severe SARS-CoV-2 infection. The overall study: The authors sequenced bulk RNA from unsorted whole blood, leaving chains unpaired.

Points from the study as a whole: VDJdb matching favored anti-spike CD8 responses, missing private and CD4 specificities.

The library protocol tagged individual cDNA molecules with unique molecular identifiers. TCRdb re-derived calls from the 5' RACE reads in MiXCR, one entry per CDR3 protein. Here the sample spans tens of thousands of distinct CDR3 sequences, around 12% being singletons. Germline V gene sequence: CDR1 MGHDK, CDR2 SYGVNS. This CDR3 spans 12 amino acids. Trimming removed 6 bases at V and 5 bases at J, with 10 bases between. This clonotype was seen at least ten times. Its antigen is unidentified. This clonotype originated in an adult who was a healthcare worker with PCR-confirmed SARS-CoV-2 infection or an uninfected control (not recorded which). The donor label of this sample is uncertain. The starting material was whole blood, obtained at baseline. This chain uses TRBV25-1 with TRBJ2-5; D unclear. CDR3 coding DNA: TGTGCCAGCAGCCACAGTTCGGAGACCCAGTACTTC. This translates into CASSHSSETQYF. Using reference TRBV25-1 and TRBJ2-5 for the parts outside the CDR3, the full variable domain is EADIYQTPRYLVIGTGKKITLECSQTMGHDKMYWYQQDPGMELHLIHYSYGVNSTEKGDLSSESTVSRIRTEHFPLTLESARPSHTSQYLCASSHSSETQYFGPGTRLLVL.